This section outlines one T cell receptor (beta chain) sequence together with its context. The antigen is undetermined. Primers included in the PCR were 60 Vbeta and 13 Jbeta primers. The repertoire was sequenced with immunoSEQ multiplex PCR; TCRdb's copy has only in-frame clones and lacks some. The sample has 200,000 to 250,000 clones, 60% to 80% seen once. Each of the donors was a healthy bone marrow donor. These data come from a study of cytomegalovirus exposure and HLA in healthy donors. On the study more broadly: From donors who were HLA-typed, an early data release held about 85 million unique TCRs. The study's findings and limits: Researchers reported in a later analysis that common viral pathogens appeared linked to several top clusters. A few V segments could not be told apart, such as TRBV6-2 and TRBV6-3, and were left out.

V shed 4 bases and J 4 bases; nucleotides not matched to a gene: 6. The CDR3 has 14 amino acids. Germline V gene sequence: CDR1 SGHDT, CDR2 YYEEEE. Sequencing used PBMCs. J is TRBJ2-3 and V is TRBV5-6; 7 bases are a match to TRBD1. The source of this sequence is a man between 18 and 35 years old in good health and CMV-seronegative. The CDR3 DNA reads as TGTGCCAGCAGCCGACCACAGGGGTCAGATACGCAGTATTTT. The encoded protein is CASSRPQGSDTQYF. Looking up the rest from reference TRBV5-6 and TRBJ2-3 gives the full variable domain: DAGVTQSPTHLIKTRGQQVTLRCSPKSGHDTVSWYQQALGQGPQFIFQYYEEEERQRGNFPDRFSGHQFPNYSSELNVNALLLGDSALYLCASSRPQGSDTQYFGPGTRLTVL.